These T cell receptor beta chains were read from a single sample in a study of EBV T-cell therapy then PD-1 blockade in nasopharyngeal carcinoma. This table comes from immunoSEQ multiplex PCR, and its TCRdb copy is limited to in-frame clones, with some not included. The sample shows approximately 23,000 clones, 65% to 85% of them seen only once. No antigen has been assigned to these receptors. The sequenced sample was CD8+ T cells from blood, obtained at day -245 from a patient whose treatment included autologous EBV-specific T cells and nivolumab. These receptors originate from a man aged 35-49 years with nasopharyngeal carcinoma. Each CDR3 is given with its conserved first and last residue. A D gene is named only where the DNA matches it firmly. Some rows have no size entry. The others give once, few or many, or a class for an expanded clone.

>.|TRBV27|.|TRBJ1-5
CASGDTNQPQHF
TGTGCCAGCGGGGACACGAATCAGCCCCAGCATTTT
>.|TRBV9|.|TRBJ1-1
CASSLGRVPAFF
TGTGCCAGCAGCCTCGGCCGGGTCCCGGCTTTCTTT
>once|TRBV9|.|TRBJ1-1
CASSVGAKNTEAFF
TGTGCCAGCAGCGTAGGAGCCAAGAACACTGAAGCTTTCTTT
>.|TRBV9|.|TRBJ1-6
CASSVDNSPLHF
TGTGCCAGCAGCGTAGATAATTCACCCCTCCACTTT
>once|TRBV2|.|TRBJ2-5
CASSPPGYQGTQYF
TGTGCCAGCAGTCCTCCCGGGTATCAAGGGACCCAGTACTTC
>.|TRBV7-8|TRBD2|TRBJ2-3
CASSFLAGGATDTQYF
TGTGCCAGCAGCTTCCTAGCGGGGGGGGCCACAGATACGCAGTATTTT
>once|TRBV4-3|TRBD1|TRBJ1-1
CASSHPDRANTEAFF
TGCGCCAGCAGCCACCCCGACAGGGCGAACACTGAAGCTTTCTTT
>few|TRBV6-4|TRBD2|TRBJ2-3
CASSDRGGTDTQYF
TGTGCCAGCAGTGACCGGGGGGGAACAGATACGCAGTATTTT
>.|TRBV6-1|.|TRBJ1-6
CASSEIQGTTVSPLHF
TGTGCCAGCAGTGAAATACAAGGGACAACTGTTTCACCCCTCCACTTT
>.|TRBV5-4|.|TRBJ1-3
CASSEFTGSTIYF
TGTGCCAGCAGCGAATTTACAGGGTCGACCATATATTTT
>few|TRBV28|.|TRBJ1-5
CASSLHQARPQHF
TGTGCCAGCAGTTTACACCAGGCGCGGCCCCAGCATTTT
>.|TRBV12-5|TRBD2|TRBJ2-2
CASGFASGDAGELFF
TGTGCTAGTGGTTTCGCTAGCGGGGACGCCGGGGAGCTGTTTTTT
>medium-sized|TRBV27|.|TRBJ1-2
CASSTSVMEGGRNGYTF
TGTGCCAGCAGTACCTCCGTGATGGAGGGTGGAAGGAATGGCTACACCTTC
>once|TRBV19|.|TRBJ1-1
CASRRPEFTEAFF
TGTGCCAGTAGGAGACCGGAGTTCACTGAAGCTTTCTTT
>.|TRBV6-4|.|TRBJ2-5
CASSASGAQETQYF
TGTGCCAGCAGTGCTTCGGGGGCACAAGAGACCCAGTACTTC
>.|TRBV7-7|.|TRBJ2-1
CASSQGVEVYNEQFF
TGTGCCAGCAGCCAAGGGGTTGAGGTCTACAATGAGCAGTTCTTC
>.|TRBV6-2/TRBV6-3|.|TRBJ2-1
CASSGQKSFGEQFF
TGTGCCAGCAGCGGACAGAAGAGCTTCGGTGAGCAGTTCTTC
>.|TRBV4-1|TRBD1|TRBJ2-7
CASSQSNIGQGYEQYF
TGCGCCAGCAGCCAATCGAACATCGGACAGGGATACGAGCAGTACTTC
>.|TRBV27|.|TRBJ1-5
CASSLWTNQPQHF
TGTGCCAGCAGTTTATGGACCAATCAGCCCCAGCATTTT
>.|TRBV9|.|TRBJ1-6
CASSARRGGGDSPLHF
TGTGCCAGCAGCGCCCGCCGAGGGGGTGGGGATTCACCCCTCCACTTT
>.|TRBV2|.|TRBJ2-5
CASSGRGLGETQYF
TGTGCCAGCAGTGGTAGAGGGCTCGGGGAGACCCAGTACTTC
>.|TRBV6-1|.|TRBJ2-7
CASSEQADPHEQYF
TGTGCCAGCAGTGAGCAAGCGGACCCCCACGAGCAGTACTTC
>.|TRBV2|.|TRBJ1-5
CASSGRPGSWHF
TGTGCCAGCAGTGGTAGACCGGGTTCGTGGCATTTT
>.|TRBV30|.|TRBJ2-6
CAWSPLSWTALDLGSGANVLTF
TGTGCCTGGAGTCCTCTCTCCTGGACAGCCCTCGATCTTGGGTCTGGGGCCAACGTCCTGACTTTC
>.|TRBV7-3|TRBD1|TRBJ1-1
CASSLGRGLNTEAFF
TGTGCCAGCAGCTTAGGCAGGGGGCTGAACACTGAAGCTTTCTTT
>.|TRBV6-5|.|TRBJ1-1
CASSPRGGHTEAFF
TGTGCCAGCAGTCCCCGAGGGGGGCACACTGAAGCTTTCTTT
>once|TRBV7-9|.|TRBJ2-3
CASSPGADTQYF
TGTGCCAGCAGTCCCGGGGCAGATACGCAGTATTTT
>.|TRBV4-3|TRBD1|TRBJ2-3
CASSQSNDRVPTTDTQYF
TGCGCCAGCAGCCAATCCAACGACAGGGTCCCCACCACAGATACGCAGTATTTT
>.|TRBV6-4|.|TRBJ2-3
CASSVGSSTDTQYF
TGTGCCAGCAGTGTCGGTAGCTCGACAGATACGCAGTATTTT
>.|TRBV6-4|TRBD1|TRBJ1-6
CASSDSGQGASPLHF
TGTGCCAGCAGTGACTCGGGACAGGGGGCTTCACCCCTCCACTTT
>.|TRBV4-3|.|TRBJ2-7
CASSQDVSGITLSYEQYF
TGCGCCAGCAGCCAAGACGTTTCGGGCATAACGCTTTCCTACGAGCAGTACTTC
>.|TRBV6-2/TRBV6-3|TRBD2|TRBJ2-3
CASSRTRSDTQYF
TGTGCCAGCAGCCGGACTAGGAGCGATACGCAGTATTTT
>.|TRBV28|TRBD1|TRBJ1-1
CASSPGQENTEAFF
TGTGCCAGCAGTCCCGGACAGGAAAACACTGAAGCTTTCTTT
>.|TRBV6-4|TRBD1|TRBJ1-2
CASSPGTGDTPGYGYTF
TGTGCCAGCAGTCCCGGGACAGGGGATACTCCCGGCTATGGCTACACCTTC
>once|TRBV4-3|TRBD1|TRBJ1-1
CASSHSWQGADTEAFF
TGCGCCAGCAGCCATTCCTGGCAGGGGGCGGACACTGAAGCTTTCTTT
>.|TRBV5-1|.|TRBJ2-5
CASSLEVLRETQYF
TGCGCCAGCAGCTTGGAAGTCTTACGGGAGACCCAGTACTTC
>.|TRBV5-4|.|TRBJ2-7
CASSLGPYGQYF
TGTGCCAGCAGCCTGGGACCTTACGGGCAGTACTTC
>.|TRBV5-4|TRBD2|TRBJ2-5
CASSFGGGAETQYF
TGTGCCAGCAGCTTCGGCGGGGGGGCGGAGACCCAGTACTTC
>.|TRBV6-4|TRBD2|TRBJ2-5
CASSVSGGAGETQYF
TGTGCCAGCAGTGTAAGCGGGGGGGCCGGAGAGACCCAGTACTTC
>.|TRBV4-2|TRBD1|TRBJ2-7
CASSQGTGGHLTGEQYF
TGTGCCAGCAGCCAGGGGACAGGGGGCCACCTTACGGGCGAGCAGTACTTC
>few|TRBV2|.|TRBJ2-7
CATIGGTYEQYF
TGTGCCACCATAGGAGGGACCTACGAGCAGTACTTC
>once|TRBV13|.|TRBJ1-1
CASSPPLATEAFF
TGTGCCAGCAGCCCCCCTTTGGCCACTGAAGCTTTCTTT
>.|TRBV11-3|.|TRBJ2-7
CASSLRGSYEQYF
TGTGCCAGCAGCCTCAGGGGTTCCTACGAGCAGTACTTC
>.|TRBV5-1|.|TRBJ2-3
CASSIFSTATDTQYF
TGCGCCAGCAGCATATTTAGTACCGCCACAGATACGCAGTATTTT
>.|TRBV10-3|TRBD1|TRBJ2-7
CAIIGNRGRPYEQYF
TGTGCCATCATCGGGAACAGGGGAAGGCCCTACGAGCAGTACTTC
>.|TRBV12-2|.|TRBJ2-7
CASRSEDPRTDEQYF
TGTGCAAGTCGCTCGGAGGACCCCCGGACCGACGAGCAGTACTTC
>.|TRBV6-4|TRBD2|TRBJ2-7
CASSEGLAGGSSYEQYF
TGTGCCAGCAGTGAGGGACTAGCGGGGGGAAGCTCCTACGAGCAGTACTTC
>.|TRBV19|TRBD2|TRBJ2-2
CASSIISLAGGPELFF
TGTGCCAGTAGTATAATCTCTCTAGCGGGGGGCCCGGAGCTGTTTTTT